These 25 T cell receptor beta chains share one sample of origin, sequenced in a study of cytomegalovirus exposure and HLA in healthy donors. It was with 60 Vbeta and 13 Jbeta primers that the PCR ran. Sequencing used immunoSEQ multiplex PCR; TCRdb keeps in-frame clones, though not all of them. The sample holds around 69,000 clones, around 70% seen once. Sequenced: PBMCs. These receptors came from a man aged 35 to 55 in good health and CMV-seropositive.

The chain links TRBV7-2 to TRBJ1-4, with no clear D. The CDR3 consists of 15 residues. Germline V lookup: CDR1 SGHTA, CDR2 FQGNSA. Between the trimmed V and J ends, which lost 3 bases and 0 bases, there was a span of 8 bases. CDR3 in amino acids: CASSLGSSTNEKLFF. DNA of the CDR3: TGTGCCAGCAGCTTGGGCAGCTCAACTAATGAAAAACTGTTTTTT.

The chain is built from TRBV6-5 and TRBJ1-2; 8 bases align to TRBD1. Germline CDR1 is MNHEY and CDR2 is SVGAGI. V trimming: 5 bases; J trimming: 4 bases; junction bases outside the gene matches: 9. The CDR3 is made up of 15 amino acids. CDR3: CASSVRDRPTYGYTF. CDR3 nucleotide sequence: TGTGCCAGCAGTGTCCGGGACAGGCCTACCTATGGCTACACCTTC.

J is TRBJ1-2 and V is TRBV7-9; D is perhaps TRBD1 (5 bases). In germline, CDR1 is SEHNR, CDR2 FQNEAQ (reference sequence). The CDR3 covers 15 residues. Trimming removed 4 bases from V and 3 bases from J, with 15 bases in between. CDR3: CASSWAGEEDYGYTF. CDR3 coding DNA: TGTGCCAGCAGCTGGGCGGGGGAAGAGGACTATGGCTACACCTTC.

V is TRBV7-2 and J is TRBJ1-2; 10 nucleotides agree with TRBD1. CDR3 size: 15 residues. V trimming: 5 bases; J trimming: 6 bases; junction bases outside the gene matches: 9. Germline V gene lookup returns CDR1 SGHTA and CDR2 FQGNSA. CDR3 in DNA: TGTGCCAGCAGCCCCCGGGACAGGGGAGGGGATGGCTACACCTTC. Its protein is CASSPRDRGGDGYTF.

The V call is TRBV20-1, the J call TRBJ1-6; D is undetermined. The length of the CDR3 is 11 residues. Germline CDR1 and CDR2: DFQATT and SNEGSKA (reference sequence). Between the trimmed V and J ends, which lost 6 bases and 6 bases, there was a span of 6 bases. CDR3: CSAGGNSPLHF. CDR3 sequence (DNA): TGCAGTGCGGGAGGTAATTCACCCCTCCACTTT.

This clone turned up a few times. The rearrangement links TRBV10-2 to TRBJ1-5; D might be TRBD1 (5 bases). This CDR3 comprises 13 residues. Germline lookup yields CDR1 WSHSY and CDR2 SAAADI. Trimming left V 3 bases short and J 2 bases short, with 5 bases between. CDR3 protein: CASSDRGNQPQHF. The CDR3 nucleotides are TGCGCCAGCAGTGACAGGGGCAATCAGCCCCAGCATTTT.

The rearrangement joins TRBV5-1 to TRBJ1-2; TRBD1 agrees at 8 bases. This CDR3 comprises 14 residues. Germline CDR1 and CDR2: SGHRS and YFSETQ. J lost 5 bases, V lost 4 bases, and 7 bases had no gene match. DNA of the CDR3: TGCGCCAGCAGCCCGGACAGGGCAAGATATGGCTACACCTTC. As protein: CASSPDRARYGYTF.

The genes are TRBV5-4 and TRBJ2-1; 9 nucleotides match TRBD1. CDR3 size: 17 residues. Germline CDR1 SGHNT, CDR2 YYREEE (reference sequence). Trimming at V came to 4 bases and at J to 1 base, leaving 9 bases not matched to a gene. The CDR3: CASSAGQGIGSYNEQFF. The CDR3 nucleotides are TGTGCCAGCAGCGCCGGACAGGGGATCGGGTCCTACAATGAGCAGTTCTTC.

This chain uses TRBV7-6 with TRBJ2-2, with D perhaps matching TRBD1 (5 bases). CDR1 and CDR2 from the germline V gene are SGHVS and FNYEAQ. Deletions cut 0 bases from V and 5 bases from J, with 10 bases between. This CDR3 comprises 15 residues. The CDR3 region is CASSLAQGGTGELFF. In nucleotides, the CDR3 is TGTGCCAGCAGCTTAGCGCAGGGTGGGACCGGGGAGCTGTTTTTT.

This chain uses TRBV29-1 with TRBJ2-7, with 7 bases lining up with TRBD2. J gave up 2 bases and V 3 bases, and 1 base lay outside the gene matches. The CDR3 contains 12 residues. The germline V gene has CDR1 SQVTM and CDR2 ANQGSEA. CDR3 sequence (DNA): TGCAGCGTTGATGGGGGGGCCTACGAGCAGTACTTC. It codes for CSVDGGAYEQYF.

This clone was counted only a few times. This chain links TRBV12-5 with TRBJ2-2; 9 bases align to TRBD1. The CDR3 has 17 amino acids. Trimming took 7 bases from V and 1 from J; bases not matched to a gene: 10. Germline assignment: CDR1 LGHNT and CDR2 FRNRAP. The CDR3 DNA follows: TGTGCTAGTGCCAGACCGGGACAGGGCATGAACACCGGGGAGCTGTTTTTT. Translating it yields CASARPGQGMNTGELFF.

V gene TRBV28 combines with J gene TRBJ2-1, with 7 bases aligning to TRBD2. Germline CDR1 is MDHEN and CDR2 is SYDVKM. The CDR3 is made up of 14 amino acids. V lost 3 bases and J lost 4; bases outside the gene matches: 3. CDR3 DNA: TGTGCCAGCAGTTTTGGCGGGAGTTACAATGAGCAGTTCTTC. Protein: CASSFGGSYNEQFF.

The V gene is TRBV5-1, the J gene TRBJ2-7, with 7 nucleotides matching TRBD2. There are 14 residues in the CDR3. Germline-derived CDR1 and CDR2 are SGHRS and YFSETQ. J lost 2 bases, V lost 2 bases, and 4 bases had no gene match. This CDR3 is CASSFGGSPYEQYF. For the CDR3, the DNA is TGCGCCAGCAGCTTTGGCGGGAGTCCCTACGAGCAGTACTTC.

The rearrangement uses TRBV7-8 and TRBJ1-2; 9 nucleotides line up with TRBD1. Germline-derived CDR1 and CDR2 are SGHVS and FQNEAQ. The CDR3 consists of 15 residues. The ends lost 3 bases at V and 1 base at J; junction bases unmatched: 3. The CDR3 DNA reads as TGTGCCAGCAGCTTCGGGACAGGGAATAACTATGGCTACACCTTC. It is translated as CASSFGTGNNYGYTF.

CDR3 sequence (DNA): TGTGCCAGCACCCCAGGGACAGGGGGTAATCAGCCCCAGCATTTT. It yields the protein CASTPGTGGNQPQHF. This rearrangement joins TRBV6-1 to TRBJ1-5, with 11 nucleotides matching TRBD1. The CDR3 loop spans 15 amino acids. Germline V gene lookup returns CDR1 MNHNS and CDR2 SASEGT. Losses at the gene ends were 7 bases for V and 4 bases for J; bases not matched to a gene: 6.

The chain carries TRBV30 and TRBJ1-1; D unresolved. CDR1 and CDR2 from the germline V gene are GTSNPN and SVGIG (reference sequence). This CDR3 is 12 amino acids long. V dropped 0 bases and J dropped 13 bases, with 15 bases sitting between them. The CDR3 nucleotides are TGTGCCTGGAGTGTACAATTTGGGAGAAGTTTCTTT. This encodes CAWSVQFGRSFF.

This chain uses TRBV28 with TRBJ1-1; D is possibly TRBD1 (5 bases). Germline CDR1 reads MDHEN; CDR2 reads SYDVKM. Trimming took 5 bases from V and 1 from J, leaving 14 bases between them. The CDR3 covers 15 residues. CDR3 amino acids: CASSEGVPANTEAFF. As DNA, the CDR3 is TGTGCCAGCAGTGAAGGGGTTCCAGCGAACACTGAAGCTTTCTTT.

This clone has just one count. The V gene is TRBV7-9, the J gene TRBJ2-1; 8 positions agree with TRBD1. The V gene's germline CDR1 is SEHNR and CDR2 FQNEAQ (reference sequence). This CDR3 is built from 15 residues. V dropped 5 bases and J dropped 0; count of bases not matched to a gene: 3. The CDR3 is CASSRGQGSYNEQFF. DNA of the CDR3: TGTGCCAGCAGCCGAGGACAGGGCTCCTACAATGAGCAGTTCTTC. Using reference TRBV7-9 and TRBJ2-1 for the parts outside the CDR3, the full variable domain is DTGVSQNPRHKITKRGQNVTFRCDPISEHNRLYWYRQTLGQGPEFLTYFQNEAQLEKSRLLSDRFSAERPKGSFSTLEIQRTEQGDSAMYLCASSRGQGSYNEQFFGPGTRLTVL.

The J gene is TRBJ1-4, the V gene TRBV2; D uncertain. The CDR3 extends over 15 amino acids. V lost 3 bases and J lost 6, with 14 bases in between. Germline CDR1 is SNHLY and CDR2 is FYNNEI. In DNA, the CDR3 is TGTGCCAGCAGTGAGCTCCCGGGATCTCATGAAAAACTGTTTTTT. Protein sequence: CASSELPGSHEKLFF.

This clone was observed a few times. The chain has TRBV7-2 and TRBJ2-7, with TRBD1 identical over 7 bases. V trimming: 1 base; J trimming: 4 bases; junction bases outside the gene matches: 4. The CDR3 is 14 amino acids. Germline CDR1 and CDR2: SGHTA and FQGNSA. The CDR3 here is CASSLGDSGYEQYF. For the CDR3, the DNA is TGTGCCAGCAGCTTAGGGGACAGTGGTTACGAGCAGTACTTC.

V gene TRBV7-2 combines with J gene TRBJ1-4; tentative D call: TRBD1 (6 bases). There are 14 residues in the CDR3. Trimming removed 8 bases from V and 3 bases from J, with 13 bases in between. Germline CDR1 is SGHTA and CDR2 is FQGNSA. The CDR3 nucleotides are TGTGCCAGCTCACTGGGGGGGCCTAATGAAAAACTGTTTTTT. Translation: CASSLGGPNEKLFF.

This chain's CDR3 is CASSALGTSGNLAYEQYF. Here the CDR3 DNA reads TGTGCCAGCAGTGCCTTGGGGACTAGCGGGAATCTTGCCTACGAGCAGTACTTC. The rearrangement uses TRBV6-1 and TRBJ2-7, with 13 bases that match TRBD2. V shed 4 bases, J shed 2 bases, and the junction held 11 bases outside the gene matches. The CDR3 loop spans 18 amino acids. Germline values: CDR1 MNHNS, CDR2 SASEGT.

The J gene is TRBJ1-1, the V gene TRBV19, with TRBD1 matching over 9 bases. V lost 5 bases and J lost 1; bases outside the gene matches: 11. CDR1 LNHDA and CDR2 SQIVND come from the germline V gene (reference sequence). The CDR3 loop spans 17 amino acids. CDR3 DNA sequence: TGTGCCAGTAGTCAACTCACAGGGGGCAGTGGGAACACTGAAGCTTTCTTT. Amino acid sequence: CASSQLTGGSGNTEAFF.

The V call is TRBV5-1, the J call TRBJ2-3; possibly TRBD2 for D (7 bases). The CDR3 is 17 residues long. V was shortened by 3 bases and J by 2 bases, with 19 bases between the two germline ends. Germline V CDR1 and CDR2: SGHRS, YFSETQ. DNA of the CDR3: TGCGCCAGCAGCTCCCTCTCCCTTGCGGGGGCCACAGATACGCAGTATTTT. Protein product: CASSSLSLAGATDTQYF.

A few counts support this clone. The V call is TRBV5-1, the J call TRBJ2-1, with D possibly matching TRBD1 (5 bases). V lost 4 bases, J lost 4 bases, and 12 bases lay in between. In germline, CDR1 is SGHRS, CDR2 YFSETQ. The CDR3 has 14 residues. The CDR3 bases are TGCGCCAGCAGCGGGCAGGGTCCATACAATGAGCAGTTCTTC. It specifies CASSGQGPYNEQFF.